Sequencing of this TCR beta chain was carried out in a study of Ad26.COV2.S vaccination and SARS-CoV-2 variants. Study-wide background: Sample donor was a member of the COV1001 Ad26.COV2.S trial arm.

The table came from immunoSEQ multiplex PCR; TCRdb's copy has only in-frame clones and leaves some out. The table includes about 350,000 clones, about 87% detected once. Per germline, CDR1 MNHEY and CDR2 SMNVEV (reference sequence). The V end was cut by 4 bases, the J end by 7 bases, with 19 bases between. The CDR3 is 16 amino acids. Treatment described: some 20 received Ad26.COV2.S at low or high dose, single or two shots; about five received placebo; per-sample allocation not given. Following the first vaccine or placebo injection, samples were taken on day 63. Findings of the study overall: Breadth and depth estimates from TCRs may understate total T cell responses.

About this clone itself: Its antigen is currently unknown.

The TCR comes from a person between 18 and 60 years old who received the Ad26.COV2.S COVID-19 vaccine or a placebo. V is TRBV27 and J is TRBJ2-2; maybe TRBD2 (6 bases). The sample here was peripheral blood, taken in a trial of Ad26.COV2.S vaccine versus placebo. The DNA for the CDR3 is TGTGCCAGCAGTTGGGGGGACTCATGGGAAGGCGGGGAGCTGTTTTTT. Its translation is CASSWGDSWEGGELFF.